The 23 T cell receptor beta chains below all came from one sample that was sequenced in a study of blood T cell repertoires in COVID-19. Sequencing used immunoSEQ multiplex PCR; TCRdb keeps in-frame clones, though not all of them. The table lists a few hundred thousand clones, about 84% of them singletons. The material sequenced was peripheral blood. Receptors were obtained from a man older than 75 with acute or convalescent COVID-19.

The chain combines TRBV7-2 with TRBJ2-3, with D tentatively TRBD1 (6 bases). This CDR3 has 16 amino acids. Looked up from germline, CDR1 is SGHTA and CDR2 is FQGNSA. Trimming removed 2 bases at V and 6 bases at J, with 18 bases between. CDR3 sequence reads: CASSLRGTTGGDTQYF. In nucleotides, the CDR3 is TGTGCCAGCAGCTTAAGGGGGACCACGGGCGGCGATACGCAGTATTTT. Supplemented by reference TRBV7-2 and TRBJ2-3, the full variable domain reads GAGVSQSPSNKVTEKGKDVELRCDPISGHTALYWYRQSLGQGLEFLIYFQGNSAPDKSGLPSDRFSAERTGGSVSTLTIQRTQQEDSAVYLCASSLRGTTGGDTQYFGPGTRLTVL.

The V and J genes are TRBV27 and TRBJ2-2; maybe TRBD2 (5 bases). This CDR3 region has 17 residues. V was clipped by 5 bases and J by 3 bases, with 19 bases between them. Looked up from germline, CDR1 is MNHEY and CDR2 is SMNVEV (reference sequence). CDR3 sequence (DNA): TGTGCCAGCAGTGGGCCACTGGGCGGGCGACACACCGGGGAGCTGTTTTTT. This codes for CASSGPLGGRHTGELFF.

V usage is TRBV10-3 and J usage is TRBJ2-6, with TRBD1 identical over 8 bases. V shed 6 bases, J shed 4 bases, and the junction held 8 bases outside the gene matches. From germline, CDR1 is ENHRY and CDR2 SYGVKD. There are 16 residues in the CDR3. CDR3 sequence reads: CAIRGQVRLGANVLTF. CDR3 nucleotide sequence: TGTGCCATCAGGGGACAGGTTCGACTCGGGGCCAACGTCCTGACTTTC.

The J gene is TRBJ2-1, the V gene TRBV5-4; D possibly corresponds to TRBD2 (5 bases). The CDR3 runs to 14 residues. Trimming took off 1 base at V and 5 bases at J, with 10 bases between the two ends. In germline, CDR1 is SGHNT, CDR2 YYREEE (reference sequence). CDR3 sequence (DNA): TGTGCCAGCAGCTTGAAAGGACTCGACAATGAGCAGTTCTTC. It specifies CASSLKGLDNEQFF.

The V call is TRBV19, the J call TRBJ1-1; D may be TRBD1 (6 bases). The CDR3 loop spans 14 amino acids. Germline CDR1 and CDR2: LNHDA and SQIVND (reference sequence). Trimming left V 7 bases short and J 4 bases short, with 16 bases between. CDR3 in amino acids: CASIRQGSGTEAFF. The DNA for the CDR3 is TGTGCCAGTATCCGCCAGGGGTCGGGCACTGAAGCTTTCTTT. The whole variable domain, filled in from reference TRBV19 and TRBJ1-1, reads DGGITQSPKYLFRKEGQNVTLSCEQNLNHDAMYWYRQDPGQGLRLIYYSQIVNDFQKGDIAEGYSVSREKKESFPLTVTSAQKNPTAFYLCASIRQGSGTEAFFGQGTRLTVV.

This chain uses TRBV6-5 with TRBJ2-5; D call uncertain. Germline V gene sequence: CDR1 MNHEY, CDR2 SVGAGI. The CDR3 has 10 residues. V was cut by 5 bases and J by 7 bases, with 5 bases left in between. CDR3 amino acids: CASSRGTQYF. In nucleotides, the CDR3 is TGTGCCAGCAGTCGAGGGACCCAGTACTTC.

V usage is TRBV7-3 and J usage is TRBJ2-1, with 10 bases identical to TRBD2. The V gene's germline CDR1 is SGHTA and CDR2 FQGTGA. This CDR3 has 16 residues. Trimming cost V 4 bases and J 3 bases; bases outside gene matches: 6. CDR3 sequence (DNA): TGTGCCAGCAGCTCCTACGGGACTAGCGTCTACAATGAGCAGTTCTTC. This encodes CASSSYGTSVYNEQFF.

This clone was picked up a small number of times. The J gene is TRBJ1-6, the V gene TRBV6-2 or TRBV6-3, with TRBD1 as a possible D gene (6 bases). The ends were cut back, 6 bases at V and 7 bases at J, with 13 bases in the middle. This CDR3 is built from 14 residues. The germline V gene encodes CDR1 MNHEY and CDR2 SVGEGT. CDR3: CASRYREYNSPLHF. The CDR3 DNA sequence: TGTGCCAGCAGATACAGGGAGTACAATTCACCCCTCCACTTT.

The CDR3 region has the DNA TGTGCCAGCAGTTTTGGCAGGATGAGCTCCTATAATTCACCCCTCCACTTT. Translated, it gives CASSFGRMSSYNSPLHF. This sequence joins TRBV27 and TRBJ1-6; D is unclear. V gave up 3 bases and J gave up 0 bases, with 12 bases separating them. The germline CDR1 and CDR2 sequences are MNHEY and SMNVEV (reference sequence). The CDR3 loop spans 17 amino acids.

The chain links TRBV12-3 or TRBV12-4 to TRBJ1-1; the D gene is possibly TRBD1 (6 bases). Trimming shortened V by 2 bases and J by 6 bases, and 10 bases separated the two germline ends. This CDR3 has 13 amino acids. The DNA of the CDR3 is TGTGCCAGCAGTTTATCCACAGGGTCTGAAGCTTTCTTT. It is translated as CASSLSTGSEAFF.

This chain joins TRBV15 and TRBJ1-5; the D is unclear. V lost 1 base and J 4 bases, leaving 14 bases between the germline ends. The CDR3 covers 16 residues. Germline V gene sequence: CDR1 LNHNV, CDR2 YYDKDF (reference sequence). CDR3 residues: CATSRGELLANQPQHF. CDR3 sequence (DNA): TGTGCCACCAGCAGAGGGGAACTGCTAGCAAATCAGCCCCAGCATTTT.

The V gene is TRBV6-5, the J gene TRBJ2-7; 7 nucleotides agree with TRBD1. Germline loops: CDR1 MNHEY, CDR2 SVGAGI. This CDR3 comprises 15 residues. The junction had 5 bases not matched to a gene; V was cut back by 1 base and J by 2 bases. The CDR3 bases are TGTGCCAGCAGTTACTACGGGGACAGACCCTACGAGCAGTACTTC. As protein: CASSYYGDRPYEQYF.

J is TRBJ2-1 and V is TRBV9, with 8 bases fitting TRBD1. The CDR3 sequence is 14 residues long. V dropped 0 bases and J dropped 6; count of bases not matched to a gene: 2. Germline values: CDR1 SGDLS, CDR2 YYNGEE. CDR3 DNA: TGTGCCAGCAGCGTAGACACAGGGGGCAATGAGCAGTTCTTC. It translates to CASSVDTGGNEQFF. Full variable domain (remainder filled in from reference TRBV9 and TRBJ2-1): DSGVTQTPKHLITATGQRVTLRCSPRSGDLSVYWYQQSLDQGLQFLIQYYNGEERAKGNILERFSAQQFPDLHSELNLSSLELGDSALYFCASSVDTGGNEQFFGPGTRLTVL.

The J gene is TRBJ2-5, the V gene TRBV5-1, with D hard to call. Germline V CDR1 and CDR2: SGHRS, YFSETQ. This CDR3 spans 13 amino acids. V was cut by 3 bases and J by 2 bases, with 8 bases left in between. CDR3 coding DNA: TGCGCCAGCAGCTCTCGTCCTCAAGAGACCCAGTACTTC. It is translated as CASSSRPQETQYF.

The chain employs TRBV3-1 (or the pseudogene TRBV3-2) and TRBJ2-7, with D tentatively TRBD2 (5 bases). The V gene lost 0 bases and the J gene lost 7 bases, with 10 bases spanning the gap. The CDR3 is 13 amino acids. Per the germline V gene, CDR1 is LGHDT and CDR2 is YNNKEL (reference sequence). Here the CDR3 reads CASSQDRLAEQYF. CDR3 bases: TGTGCCAGCAGCCAAGACCGGCTAGCAGAGCAGTACTTC.

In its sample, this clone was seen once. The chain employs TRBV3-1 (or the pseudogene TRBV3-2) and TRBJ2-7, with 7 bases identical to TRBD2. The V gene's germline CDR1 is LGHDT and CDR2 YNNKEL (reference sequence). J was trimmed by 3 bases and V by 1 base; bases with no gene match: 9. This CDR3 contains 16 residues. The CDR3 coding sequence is TGTGCCAGCAGCCAAGTGTTTCGAGCGGGGCTCTACGAGCAGTACTTC. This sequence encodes CASSQVFRAGLYEQYF.

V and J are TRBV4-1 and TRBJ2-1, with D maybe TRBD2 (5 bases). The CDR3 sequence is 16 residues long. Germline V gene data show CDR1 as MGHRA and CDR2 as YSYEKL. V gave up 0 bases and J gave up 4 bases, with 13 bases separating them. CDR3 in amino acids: CASSQEPAVTYNEQFF. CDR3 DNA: TGCGCCAGCAGCCAAGAACCAGCGGTAACATACAATGAGCAGTTCTTC.

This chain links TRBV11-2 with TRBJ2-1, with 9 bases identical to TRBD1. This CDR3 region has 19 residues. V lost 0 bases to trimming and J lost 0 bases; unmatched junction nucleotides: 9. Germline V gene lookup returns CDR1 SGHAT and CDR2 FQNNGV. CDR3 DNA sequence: TGTGCCAGCAGCTTAGATTCGGGACAGGGAAGGAGCTCCTACAATGAGCAGTTCTTC. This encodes CASSLDSGQGRSSYNEQFF.

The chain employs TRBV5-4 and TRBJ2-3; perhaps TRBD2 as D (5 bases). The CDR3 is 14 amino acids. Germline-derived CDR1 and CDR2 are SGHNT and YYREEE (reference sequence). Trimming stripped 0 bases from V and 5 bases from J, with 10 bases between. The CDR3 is CASSLERGLDTQYF. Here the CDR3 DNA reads TGTGCCAGCAGCTTGGAACGGGGTCTAGATACGCAGTATTTT. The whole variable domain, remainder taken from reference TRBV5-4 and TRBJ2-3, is ETGVTQSPTHLIKTRGQQVTLRCSSQSGHNTVSWYQQALGQGPQFIFQYYREEENGRGNFPPRFSGLQFPNYSSELNVNALELDDSALYLCASSLERGLDTQYFGPGTRLTVL.

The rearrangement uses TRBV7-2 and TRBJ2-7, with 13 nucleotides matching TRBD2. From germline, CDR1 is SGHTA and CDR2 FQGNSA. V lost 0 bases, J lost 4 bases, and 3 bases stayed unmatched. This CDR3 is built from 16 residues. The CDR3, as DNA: TGTGCCAGCAGCTTAGCCGGGACTAGCGGGATGTACGAGCAGTACTTC. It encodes CASSLAGTSGMYEQYF.

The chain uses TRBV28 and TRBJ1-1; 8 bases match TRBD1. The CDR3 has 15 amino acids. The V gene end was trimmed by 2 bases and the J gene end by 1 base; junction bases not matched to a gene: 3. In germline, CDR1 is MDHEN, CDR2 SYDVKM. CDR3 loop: CASSLVGQGNTEAFF. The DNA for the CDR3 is TGTGCCAGCAGTTTAGTAGGACAGGGGAACACTGAAGCTTTCTTT.

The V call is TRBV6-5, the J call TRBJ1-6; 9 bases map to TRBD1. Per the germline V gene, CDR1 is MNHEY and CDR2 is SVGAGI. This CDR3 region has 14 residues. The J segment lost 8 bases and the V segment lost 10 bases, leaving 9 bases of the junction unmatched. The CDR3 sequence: CATTRDRAHSPLHF. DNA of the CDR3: TGTGCCACTACCCGGGACAGGGCCCATTCACCCCTCCACTTT.

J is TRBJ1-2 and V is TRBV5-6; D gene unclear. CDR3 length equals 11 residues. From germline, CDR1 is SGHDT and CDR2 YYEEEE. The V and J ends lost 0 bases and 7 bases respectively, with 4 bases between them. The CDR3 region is CASSLGSGYTF. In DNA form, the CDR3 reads TGTGCCAGCAGCTTGGGCAGTGGCTACACCTTC.